This note documents a single T cell receptor (beta chain) sequence. Participants spanned ages roughly 18 to 90 years and resided in over 20 US areas. Recovered participants had two consecutive negative NP/OP PCR tests, healthcare professional clearance, or symptom resolution. This sample is drawn from a study of blood T cell repertoires in COVID-19. For the study at large: Sources were T cells, B-cell-depleted T cells, or PBMCs; the material itself was cDNA or gDNA.

Here immunoSEQ multiplex PCR was the method, and the copy in TCRdb shows in-frame clones only, minus some. There are fewer than 400,000 clones in the sample; around 92% occur only once, and around 1.7% lies in the top ten. In germline, CDR1 is GTSNPN, CDR2 SVGIG (reference sequence). The V gene lost 0 bases and the J gene lost 4 bases, with 9 bases spanning the gap. The CDR3 runs to 13 residues. J is TRBJ1-1 and V is TRBV30; D might be TRBD1 (5 bases). This TCR was sampled from a woman in her thirties who had recovered from COVID-19. Sequencing was carried out using PBMCs or T cells enriched from blood (not recorded which). The CDR3 coding sequence is TGTGCCTGGAGTGTTGCGGGGGGCACTGAAGCTTTCTTT. This encodes CAWSVAGGTEAFF.